One sample yielded the 11 T cell receptor beta chains listed below, sequenced in a study of shared clonotypes between healthy human individuals. CD45RO-negative cells were positively selected for CCR7, leaving out terminally differentiated effector memory CD45RA+ cells. Sequencing was performed with immunoSEQ multiplex PCR; in TCRdb, only in-frame clones are kept and a portion is missing. The sample comprises fewer than 1 million clones, 90% to 97% of which are singletons, and over 0.2% rests with the top ten. The source material was naive CD8+ T cells sorted from blood. The receptors stem from a man younger than 45 in good health.

The chain links TRBV7-9 to TRBJ2-1; tentatively, D is TRBD1 (6 bases). CDR3 size: 14 residues. CDR1 and CDR2 from the germline V gene are SEHNR and FQNEAQ (reference sequence). V gave up 6 bases and J gave up 3 bases, with 12 bases separating them. The CDR3 is CASSRTELYNEQFF. CDR3 DNA: TGTGCCAGCAGTCGGACAGAACTCTACAATGAGCAGTTCTTC.

The chain couples TRBV25-1 to TRBJ2-7; D uncertain. This CDR3 is built from 11 residues. Germline lookup yields CDR1 MGHDK and CDR2 SYGVNS. V lost 3 bases to trimming and J lost 6 bases, with 6 bases between them. CDR3 residues: CASSELSEQYF. Here the CDR3 DNA reads TGTGCCAGCAGTGAGTTGAGCGAGCAGTACTTC.

The gene calls are TRBV5-6 and TRBJ2-7, with 7 positions matching TRBD2. Germline values: CDR1 SGHDT, CDR2 YYEEEE. V was clipped by 0 bases and J by 3 bases; unmatched bases: 3. The CDR3 extends over 14 amino acids. For the CDR3, the DNA is TGTGCCAGCAGCTTGGCCACTAGCGTCTACGAGCAGTACTTC. It codes for CASSLATSVYEQYF.

The V and J genes are TRBV11-2 and TRBJ2-7; 13 bases are a match to TRBD2. CDR3 length: 15 amino acids. CDR1 and CDR2 (germline): SGHAT, FQNNGV. J gave up 6 bases and V 5 bases, and 7 bases lay outside the gene matches. CDR3: CASSLGLAGVREQYF. The CDR3 bases are TGTGCCAGCAGCCTCGGACTAGCGGGAGTGCGCGAGCAGTACTTC.

This sequence joins TRBV27 and TRBJ1-1, with D maybe TRBD1 (5 bases). The CDR3 consists of 16 residues. The V end was cut by 4 bases, the J end by 0 bases, with 15 bases between. CDR1 and CDR2 (germline): MNHEY, SMNVEV (reference sequence). For the CDR3, the DNA is TGTGCCAGCAGTTCATACCTGGAGGGGATGAACACTGAAGCTTTCTTT. Amino acid sequence: CASSSYLEGMNTEAFF.

The chain employs TRBV5-6 and TRBJ1-3; D is unresolved. This CDR3 region has 15 residues. Germline CDR1 and CDR2: SGHDT and YYEEEE. V shed 0 bases and J shed 0 bases, with 7 bases lying between them. CDR3 amino acids: CASSLGGFSGNTIYF. The DNA of the CDR3 is TGTGCCAGCAGCTTGGGGGGATTCTCTGGAAACACCATATATTTT.

V usage is TRBV10-2 and J usage is TRBJ2-1; D is perhaps TRBD2 (5 bases). Germline CDR1 reads WSHSY; CDR2 reads SAAADI. The CDR3 is made up of 15 amino acids. V lost 4 bases to trimming and J lost 0 bases, with 10 bases between them. For the CDR3, the DNA is TGCGCCAGCAGTGTCCAGCGGTACTCCTACAATGAGCAGTTCTTC. It encodes CASSVQRYSYNEQFF.

The CDR3 protein is CASSVVGYNEQFF. DNA of the CDR3: TGTGCCAGCAGTGTTGTGGGGTACAATGAGCAGTTCTTC. This chain links TRBV2 with TRBJ2-1; D gene uncertain. Looked up from germline, CDR1 is SNHLY and CDR2 is FYNNEI. The CDR3 is made up of 13 amino acids. V lost 4 bases, J lost 4 bases, and 8 bases lay in between.

The CDR3 nucleotides are TGTGCCACCAGCAGACAAAGTAATAGCAATCAGCCCCAGCATTTT. Its translation: CATSRQSNSNQPQHF. The rearrangement joins TRBV15 to TRBJ1-5; D uncertain. Germline CDR1 is LNHNV and CDR2 is YYDKDF (reference sequence). This CDR3 has 15 amino acids. V lost 2 bases and J lost 0, with 8 bases in between.

V usage is TRBV11-2 and J usage is TRBJ2-7; D gene ambiguous. V dropped 5 bases and J dropped 4 bases, with 12 bases sitting between them. CDR1 and CDR2 (germline): SGHAT, FQNNGV. The CDR3 sequence is 13 residues long. The DNA for the CDR3 is TGTGCCAGCAGCCTCCATCCCGCTTACGAGCAGTACTTC. This sequence encodes CASSLHPAYEQYF.

The chain is built from TRBV5-1 and TRBJ2-5, with no clear D. Trimming shortened V by 0 bases and J by 0 bases, and 6 bases separated the two germline ends. In germline, CDR1 is SGHRS, CDR2 YFSETQ. The CDR3 is 14 residues long. The CDR3 sequence: CASSLAQNQETQYF. Here the CDR3 DNA reads TGCGCCAGCAGCTTGGCTCAAAACCAAGAGACCCAGTACTTC.